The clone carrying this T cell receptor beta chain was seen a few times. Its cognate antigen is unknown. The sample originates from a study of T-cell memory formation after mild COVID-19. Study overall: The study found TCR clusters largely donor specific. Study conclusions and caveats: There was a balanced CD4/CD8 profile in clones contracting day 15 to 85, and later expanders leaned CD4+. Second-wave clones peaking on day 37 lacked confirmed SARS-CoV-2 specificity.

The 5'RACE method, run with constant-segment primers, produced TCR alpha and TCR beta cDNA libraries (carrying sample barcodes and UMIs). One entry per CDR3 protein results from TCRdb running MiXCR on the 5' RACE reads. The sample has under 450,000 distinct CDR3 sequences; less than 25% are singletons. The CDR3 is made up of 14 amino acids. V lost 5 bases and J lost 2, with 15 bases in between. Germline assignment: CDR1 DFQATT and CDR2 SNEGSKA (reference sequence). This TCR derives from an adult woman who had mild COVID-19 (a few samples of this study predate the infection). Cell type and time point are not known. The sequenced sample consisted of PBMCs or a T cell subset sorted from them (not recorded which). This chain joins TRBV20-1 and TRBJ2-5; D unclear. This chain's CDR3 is CSAATDRVQETQYF. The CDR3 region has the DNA TGCAGTGCTGCCACGGACCGCGTACAAGAGACCCAGTACTTC.